This T cell receptor (beta chain) came from a study of T-cell memory formation after mild COVID-19. Findings and caveats of the study: Day 15 to 85 contracting clones showed balanced CD4/CD8; later expanders leaned CD4+. The finding that pre-infection memory included some responding clones suggested that cross-reactive memory joined.

TCRdb recomputed calls from the 5' RACE reads with MiXCR, one row per CDR3 protein. The sample has around 340,000 distinct CDR3 sequences, roughly 15% seen once. A word on this clonotype: What it binds is unknown.

Germline trimming cut 0 bases from V and 2 bases from J; bases unmatched to any gene: 7. The CDR3 is 17 amino acids. Germline values: CDR1 SGHDT, CDR2 YYEEEE. V usage is TRBV5-6 and J usage is TRBJ2-3, with 9 bases aligning to TRBD1. The source material was PBMCs or a T cell subset sorted from them (not recorded which). The sequence derives from a young man who had mild COVID-19 (a few samples of this study predate the infection). Cell type and time point are not known. Here the CDR3 DNA reads TGTGCCAGCAGCTTGGATTATACAGGGGGCGTCACAGATACGCAGTATTTT. Its translation: CASSLDYTGGVTDTQYF.